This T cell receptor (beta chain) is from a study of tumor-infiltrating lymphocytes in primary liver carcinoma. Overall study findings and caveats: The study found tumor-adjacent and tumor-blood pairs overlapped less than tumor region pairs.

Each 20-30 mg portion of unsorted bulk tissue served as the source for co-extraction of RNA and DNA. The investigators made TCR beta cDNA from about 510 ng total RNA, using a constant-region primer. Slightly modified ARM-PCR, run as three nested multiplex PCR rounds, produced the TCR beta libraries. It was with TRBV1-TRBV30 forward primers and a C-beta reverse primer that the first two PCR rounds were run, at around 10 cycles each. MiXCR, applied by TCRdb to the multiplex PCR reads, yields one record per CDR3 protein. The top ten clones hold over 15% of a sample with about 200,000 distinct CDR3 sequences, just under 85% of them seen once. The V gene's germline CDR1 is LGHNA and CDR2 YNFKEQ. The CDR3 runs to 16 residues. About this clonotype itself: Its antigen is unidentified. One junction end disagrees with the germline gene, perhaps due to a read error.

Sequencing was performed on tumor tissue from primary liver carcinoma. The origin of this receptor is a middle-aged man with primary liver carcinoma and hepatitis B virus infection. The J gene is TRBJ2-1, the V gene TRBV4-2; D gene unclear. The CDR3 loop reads CASSQESATQYKEQFF. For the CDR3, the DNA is TGTGCCAGCAGCCAAGAGTCAGCGACCCAATACAAAGAGCAGTTCTTC.